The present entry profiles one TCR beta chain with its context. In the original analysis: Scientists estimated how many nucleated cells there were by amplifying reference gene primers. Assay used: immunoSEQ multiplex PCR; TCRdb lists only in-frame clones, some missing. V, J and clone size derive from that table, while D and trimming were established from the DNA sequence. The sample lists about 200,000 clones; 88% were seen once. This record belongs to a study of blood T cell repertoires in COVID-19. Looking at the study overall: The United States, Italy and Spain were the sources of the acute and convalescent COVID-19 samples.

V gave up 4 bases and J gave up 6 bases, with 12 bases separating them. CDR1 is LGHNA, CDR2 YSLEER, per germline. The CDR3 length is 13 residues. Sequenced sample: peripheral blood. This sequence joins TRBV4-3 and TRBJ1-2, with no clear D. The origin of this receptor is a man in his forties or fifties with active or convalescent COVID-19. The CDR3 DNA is TGCGCCAGCAGCCCCCAGACTAGGCATGGCTACACCTTC. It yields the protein CASSPQTRHGYTF.